Listed here are 26 T cell receptor beta chains from one sample, sequenced in a study of cytomegalovirus exposure and HLA in healthy donors. Researchers ran the PCR with 60 Vbeta and 13 Jbeta primers. Produced via immunoSEQ multiplex PCR; TCRdb's table is partial and in-frame only. The table has about 130,000 clones, 70% to 80% seen once; the top ten hold 2% to 2.5%. Sequenced material: PBMCs. These receptors were obtained from a man in his thirties or forties in good health and CMV-seronegative.

The chain's CDR3 is CASSLGVYEQYF. CDR3 bases: TGTGCCAGCAGTTTAGGAGTGTACGAGCAGTACTTC. V and J are TRBV28 and TRBJ2-7, with D hard to call. There are 12 residues in the CDR3. Trimming cost V 2 bases and J 4 bases, with 6 bases left between them. Germline-derived CDR1 and CDR2 are MDHEN and SYDVKM.

The V call is TRBV18, the J call TRBJ2-3; the match to TRBD1 covers 10 bases. The germline CDR1 and CDR2 sequences are KGHSH and LQKENI. V lost 10 bases to trimming and J lost 6 bases; unmatched junction nucleotides: 10. The CDR3 runs to 14 residues. The CDR3 DNA follows: TGTGCCACTCTCCGGGACAGGGGTAGTGATACGCAGTATTTT. Residues: CATLRDRGSDTQYF.

This clone has a handful of counts. This chain links TRBV5-1 with TRBJ1-5; 7 bases map to TRBD1. The CDR3 covers 13 residues. Germline trimming cut 5 bases from V and 5 bases from J; bases unmatched to any gene: 4. Per the germline V gene, CDR1 is SGHRS and CDR2 is YFSETQ. In DNA, the CDR3 is TGCGCCAGCAGTCAGGGGGATGATCAGCCCCAGCATTTT. It encodes CASSQGDDQPQHF.

V gene TRBV13 combines with J gene TRBJ2-1, with TRBD2 matching over 10 bases. The CDR3 is 17 amino acids. Germline lookup yields CDR1 PRHDT and CDR2 FYEKMQ (reference sequence). Unmatched junction bases numbered 8, after V lost 6 bases and J lost 0 bases. The CDR3 DNA reads TGTGCCAGCAGTCGAGCACGGACTAGCGGCTCCTACAATGAGCAGTTCTTC. Amino acids: CASSRARTSGSYNEQFF.

This chain joins TRBV30 and TRBJ2-3, with TRBD2 as a possible D gene (5 bases). The CDR3 is 12 amino acids. Between the trimmed V and J ends, which lost 2 bases and 3 bases, there was a span of 6 bases. Germline lookup yields CDR1 GTSNPN and CDR2 SVGIG (reference sequence). CDR3 DNA: TGTGCCTGGAGTCCGGGAACAGATACGCAGTATTTT. Its translation is CAWSPGTDTQYF.

This sequence joins TRBV19 and TRBJ2-1, with D possibly being TRBD2 (6 bases). The CDR3 is 13 amino acids. Deletions cut 6 bases from V and 1 base from J, with 7 bases between. The germline gives CDR1 LNHDA, CDR2 SQIVND (reference sequence). In nucleotides, the CDR3 is TGTGCCAGTAGCGGGAGTTCCTACAATGAGCAGTTCTTC. As protein: CASSGSSYNEQFF.

This clone was recorded at least ten times. V is TRBV2 and J is TRBJ2-2; D is unclear. The germline CDR1 and CDR2 sequences are SNHLY and FYNNEI. Trimming cost V 7 bases and J 0 bases, with 6 bases left between them. The CDR3 is made up of 13 amino acids. DNA for the CDR3: TGTGCCAGCAATCAGGCGAACACCGGGGAGCTGTTTTTT. Encoded protein: CASNQANTGELFF.

This chain uses TRBV6-5 with TRBJ1-1; D may be TRBD1 (6 bases). The CDR3 is 14 amino acids. V lost 2 bases, J lost 1 base, and 8 bases lay in between. Germline loops: CDR1 MNHEY, CDR2 SVGAGI. The CDR3 loop is CASSYGGSNTEAFF. In DNA form, the CDR3 reads TGTGCCAGCAGTTACGGGGGCTCGAACACTGAAGCTTTCTTT.

The rearrangement uses TRBV27 and TRBJ2-7; TRBD1 is a possible D gene (5 bases). The ends were cut back, 0 bases at V and 3 bases at J, with 15 bases in the middle. This CDR3 is 16 amino acids long. Germline CDR1 and CDR2: MNHEY and SMNVEV (reference sequence). This CDR3 is CASSLSHGLGDYEQYF. The CDR3 nucleotides read TGTGCCAGCAGTTTATCTCACGGGTTAGGGGACTACGAGCAGTACTTC.

The rearrangement uses TRBV6-5 and TRBJ2-5; 9 nucleotides agree with TRBD2. The J call may be wrong; the DNA end is better matched by TRBJ2-7. CDR3 size: 15 residues. The germline V gene has CDR1 MNHEY and CDR2 SVGAGI. CDR3 nucleotide sequence: TGTGCTAACCGCAGGAAGGCTAGCGGGAACTACGAGCAGTACTTC. Encoded protein: CANRRKASGNYEQYF.

This clone was counted only a few times. The V call is TRBV5-7, the J call TRBJ1-1; 7 positions agree with TRBD1. TRBV5-7 is flagged as an ORF with uncertain function. The CDR3 covers 17 residues. The ends lost 0 bases at V and 4 bases at J; junction bases unmatched: 12. The chain's CDR3 is CASSLVGTGELGTEAFF. The CDR3 bases are TGTGCCAGCAGCTTGGTGGGTACAGGGGAGTTAGGCACTGAAGCTTTCTTT.

The CDR3, as DNA: TGTGCCAGCTCTTGGACTAGCGGGAGGGCCACCGGGGAGCTGTTTTTT. As protein: CASSWTSGRATGELFF. The V and J genes are TRBV18 and TRBJ2-2; 15 positions match TRBD2. Per the germline V gene, CDR1 is KGHSH and CDR2 is LQKENI. The CDR3 sequence is 16 residues long. Trimming at V came to 6 bases and at J to 4 bases, leaving 3 bases not matched to a gene.

The V gene is TRBV5-6, the J gene TRBJ2-5; D ambiguous. The better agreement between TRBJ2-7 and the DNA end casts doubt on the J call. The germline V gene has CDR1 SGHDT and CDR2 YYEEEE. The CDR3 has 13 residues. CDR3 sequence: CASSLGQSYEQYF. The CDR3 DNA is TGTGCCAGCAGCCTGGGCCAATCCTACGAGCAGTACTTC.

This clone was seen a single time. The chain is built from TRBV7-8 and TRBJ1-2; D perhaps matches TRBD1 (5 bases). The CDR3 runs 15 residues. V was clipped by 1 base and J by 8 bases, with 17 bases between them. The germline V gene encodes CDR1 SGHVS and CDR2 FQNEAQ. CDR3: CASSLEEEQDEGYTF. CDR3 nucleotide sequence: TGTGCCAGCAGCTTAGAAGAGGAACAGGATGAAGGCTACACCTTC.

This chain links TRBV15 with TRBJ2-1; 10 bases match TRBD2. The CDR3 extends over 16 amino acids. V shed 5 bases and J 4 bases; nucleotides not matched to a gene: 8. Germline V lookup: CDR1 LNHNV, CDR2 YYDKDF (reference sequence). CDR3 protein: CATSGRTSGLYNEQFF. CDR3 coding DNA: TGTGCCACCAGCGGAAGGACTAGCGGCCTTTACAATGAGCAGTTCTTC.

On this clone: At one end the junction does not follow the germline gene, possibly because of a read error. The V and J genes are TRBV29-1 and TRBJ1-2; 12 nucleotides align to TRBD1. The germline V gene has CDR1 SQVTM and CDR2 ANQGSEA. The length of the CDR3 is 11 residues. The CDR3 region has the DNA TGCAGCGCTGGGACAGGGGGCGGCTACCCCTTC. As protein: CSAGTGGGYPF. The whole variable domain, filled in from reference TRBV29-1 and TRBJ1-2, reads SAVISQKPSRDICQRGTSLTIQCQVDSQVTMMFWYRQQPGQSLTLIATANQGSEATYESGFVIDKFPISRPNLTFSTLTVSNMSPEDSSIYLCSAGTGGGYPFGSGTRLTVV.

The V gene is TRBV11-2, the J gene TRBJ1-2; 11 nucleotides line up with TRBD1. The germline CDR1 and CDR2 sequences are SGHAT and FQNNGV. V was pared by 0 bases and J by 4 bases, with 4 bases of the junction left unmatched. This CDR3 has 16 residues. CDR3 region: CASSLDRTGGFYGYTF. CDR3 DNA sequence: TGTGCCAGCAGCTTAGATAGGACAGGGGGCTTCTATGGCTACACCTTC.

V usage is TRBV9 and J usage is TRBJ1-3, with TRBD1 matching over 10 bases. Germline loops: CDR1 SGDLS, CDR2 YYNGEE. The trim removed 1 base at V and 7 bases at J, leaving 11 bases unmatched. This CDR3 region has 17 residues. The CDR3 sequence is CASSVSLPGQGTNTIYF. The CDR3 bases are TGTGCCAGCAGCGTAAGTTTACCGGGACAGGGGACGAACACCATATATTTT. Looking up the rest from reference TRBV9 and TRBJ1-3 gives the full variable domain: DSGVTQTPKHLITATGQRVTLRCSPRSGDLSVYWYQQSLDQGLQFLIQYYNGEERAKGNILERFSAQQFPDLHSELNLSSLELGDSALYFCASSVSLPGQGTNTIYFGEGSWLTVV.

The chain carries TRBV18 and TRBJ2-3, with TRBD1 identical over 8 bases. CDR3 length equals 15 residues. Germline values: CDR1 KGHSH, CDR2 LQKENI. Trimming at V came to 6 bases and at J to 2 bases, leaving 7 bases not matched to a gene. CDR3 DNA sequence: TGTGCCAGCTCCGCGACAGGGGCGAACACAGATACGCAGTATTTT. Its protein product is CASSATGANTDTQYF.

This chain links TRBV7-2 with TRBJ1-2; the match to TRBD1 covers 8 bases. This CDR3 has 15 residues. The V and J ends lost 3 bases and 4 bases, in that order; junction bases with no gene match: 7. The germline CDR1 and CDR2 sequences are SGHTA and FQGNSA. This CDR3 reads CASSFMTGEGYGYTF. CDR3 coding DNA: TGTGCCAGCAGCTTCATGACAGGGGAGGGCTATGGCTACACCTTC.

The gene calls are TRBV19 and TRBJ2-5, with 8 bases aligning to TRBD2. From germline, CDR1 is LNHDA and CDR2 SQIVND (reference sequence). Trimming at V came to 6 bases and at J to 4 bases, leaving 7 bases not matched to a gene. The CDR3 runs to 14 residues. CDR3 bases: TGTGCCAGTAGACTCGGGGGGGCGGGAGAGACCCAGTACTTC. It yields the protein CASRLGGAGETQYF.

This chain links TRBV30 with TRBJ1-5; D perhaps matches TRBD1 (6 bases). CDR1 and CDR2 from the germline V gene are GTSNPN and SVGIG (reference sequence). V was shortened by 1 base and J by 9 bases, with 13 bases between the two germline ends. CDR3 size: 13 residues. CDR3 coding DNA: TGTGCCTGGAGTGCGGACAGTAGTAGGCCCCAGCATTTT. This sequence encodes CAWSADSSRPQHF.

This chain uses TRBV4-1 with TRBJ2-7, with a possible D match to TRBD1 (5 bases). CDR3 length equals 13 residues. V was cut by 2 bases and J by 5 bases, with 10 bases left in between. Germline loops: CDR1 MGHRA, CDR2 YSYEKL. Here the CDR3 reads CASSQPGLNEQYF. The CDR3 DNA reads TGCGCCAGCAGCCAACCAGGGTTGAACGAGCAGTACTTC.

The rearrangement uses TRBV7-2 and TRBJ1-1; no reliable D call. This CDR3 contains 11 residues. Germline CDR1 reads SGHTA; CDR2 reads FQGNSA. V lost 5 bases to trimming and J lost 12 bases, with 13 bases between them. The CDR3 region is CASSLRETPFF. The CDR3, as DNA: TGTGCCAGCAGCCTCCGGGAGACCCCTTTCTTT. Full variable domain (missing parts from reference TRBV7-2 and TRBJ1-1): GAGVSQSPSNKVTEKGKDVELRCDPISGHTALYWYRQSLGQGLEFLIYFQGNSAPDKSGLPSDRFSAERTGGSVSTLTIQRTQQEDSAVYLCASSLRETPFFGQGTRLTVV.

This clone was recorded only once. V and J are TRBV7-9 and TRBJ2-3, with D uncertain. The germline CDR1 and CDR2 sequences are SEHNR and FQNEAQ (reference sequence). This CDR3 is built from 11 residues. Trimming took 2 bases from V and 7 from J, leaving 4 bases between them. DNA for the CDR3: TGTGCCAGCAGCTTACGTCATACGCAGTATTTT. This codes for CASSLRHTQYF.

V usage is TRBV5-1 and J usage is TRBJ1-2, with a weak D call TRBD1 (6 bases). Germline V CDR1 and CDR2: SGHRS, YFSETQ. The CDR3 has 14 residues. Trimming cost V 5 bases and J 7 bases, with 18 bases left between them. The CDR3 nucleotides read TGCGCCAGCAGTTTAGGGGGTGGAGCCTTTGGCTACACCTTC. Its translation: CASSLGGGAFGYTF.